These T cell receptor beta chains were read from a single sample in a study of blood T cells in healthy people across ages. From the 5' RACE reads, TCRdb called clonotypes with MiXCR, one entry per CDR3 protein. The data hold approximately 1.5 million distinct CDR3 sequences, with approximately 32% observed a single time. The sequencing sample was made of blood. All receptors derive from a woman in her twenties or thirties in good health. Both conserved end residues are part of each CDR3. D genes are given only for firm matches. Expanded clones get a size class; other rows say once, few or many, or leave the size out.

j_call d_call v_call clone_size cdr3_nt cdr3_aa
TRBJ2-5 - TRBV6-2/TRBV6-3 few TGTGCCAGCAGTTACCGCTTGACAGCCCAAGAGACCCAGTACTTC CASSYRLTAQETQYF
TRBJ2-1 TRBD2 TRBV15 - TGTGCCACCAGCAGTATAGGTAGCGGGAGCCAATTAGCCTACAATGAGCAGTTCTTC CATSSIGSGSQLAYNEQFF
TRBJ2-3 - TRBV11-1 - TGTGCCAGCAGCTTATTCAGCGTGAGCACAGATACGCAGTATTTT CASSLFSVSTDTQYF
TRBJ2-1 - TRBV20-1 - TGCAGTGCGACCCAAGGTGAGGGGGTTTTTAATGAGCAGTTCTTC CSATQGEGVFNEQFF
TRBJ2-7 TRBD2 TRBV27 few TGTGCCAGCAGTCCGAAATCTAGCGGCCGCTACGAGCAGTACTTC CASSPKSSGRYEQYF
TRBJ2-1 - TRBV15 - TGTGCCACCAGCAGAGCGGCTAGCATAGATCATGAGCAGTTCTTC CATSRAASIDHEQFF
TRBJ2-7 - TRBV11-2 few TGTGCCAGCAGCTTAGATCTGGGTATGCGGGAGCAGTACTTC CASSLDLGMREQYF
TRBJ2-7 TRBD1 TRBV2 few TGTGCCAGCAGTGAGGGACAGGGGGCCGCCTACGAGCAGTACTTC CASSEGQGAAYEQYF
TRBJ2-7 - TRBV15 - TGTGCCACCAGCAGAGATAAACTAGTATTTCAAGAGTCCCAGTACTTC CATSRDKLVFQESQYF
TRBJ2-7 TRBD2 TRBV6-1 few TGTGCCAGCAGGCCGCGGTGGACTAGCGGGAGGGCCCTCAGAATTCAGTACTTC CASRPRWTSGRALRIQYF
TRBJ2-3 - TRBV27 - TGTGCCAGCAGTTTATTAGGTAGCGGCACAGATACGCAGTATTTT CASSLLGSGTDTQYF
TRBJ2-3 - TRBV3-1 - TGTGCCAGCAGCCAGGCCGTAAGAGGAGGGGGCTCAGATACGCAGTATTTT CASSQAVRGGGSDTQYF
TRBJ2-1 - TRBV20-1 many TGCAGTGGGCTAAAGGCCTCCTACAATGAGCAGTTCTTC CSGLKASYNEQFF
TRBJ2-7 TRBD1 TRBV5-5 - TGTGCCAGCAGCTTGGTCCCCGGACAGGGATTCTCCTACGAGCAGTACTTC CASSLVPGQGFSYEQYF
TRBJ1-1 - TRBV20-1 few TGCAGTGCTAGCCGACAGGAGAACACTGAAGCTTTCTTT CSASRQENTEAFF
TRBJ2-7 - TRBV28 - TGTGCCAGCAGTTCTGTACCCACCTACGAGCAGTACTTC CASSSVPTYEQYF
TRBJ2-7 TRBD1 TRBV5-1 few TGCGCCAGCAGCCCTCCGGGACAGGGGGCGCGGGAGCAGTACTTC CASSPPGQGAREQYF